The source of this T cell receptor beta chain is a study of T cells in women clearing cervical HPV infection. At the level of the study: Cases were women with histologically confirmed HPV16-related CIN3 or worse, including a couple of invasive cancers. Blood came at first lesion visit for cases, post-clearance for controls.

Only in-frame clones appear in the TCRdb table, and some are missing; sequencing was by immunoSEQ multiplex PCR. The table lists under 45,000 clones. On this clone: What it binds is not known.

Study-wide points: Each sample's T-cell count was unknown, possibly confounding richness.

The sample comprised blood buffy coat. The sequence was collected from a woman between 18 and 70 years old with a cervical HPV16 infection that either progressed to CIN3+ or cleared (not recorded which).

The CDR3 sequence: CASKQGAEQPQHF. CDR3 bases read: TGTGCCAGCAAACAGGGGGCTGAGCAGCCC. The V and J genes are TRBV2 and TRBJ1-5; TRBD1 matches 9 bases. The missing CDR3 end, 3 residues past where the read stops, is filled in from the germline J gene. Trimming at V came to 7 bases and at J to 7 bases, leaving 5 bases not matched to a gene. Per germline, CDR1 SNHLY and CDR2 FYNNEI. The length of the CDR3 is 13 residues.